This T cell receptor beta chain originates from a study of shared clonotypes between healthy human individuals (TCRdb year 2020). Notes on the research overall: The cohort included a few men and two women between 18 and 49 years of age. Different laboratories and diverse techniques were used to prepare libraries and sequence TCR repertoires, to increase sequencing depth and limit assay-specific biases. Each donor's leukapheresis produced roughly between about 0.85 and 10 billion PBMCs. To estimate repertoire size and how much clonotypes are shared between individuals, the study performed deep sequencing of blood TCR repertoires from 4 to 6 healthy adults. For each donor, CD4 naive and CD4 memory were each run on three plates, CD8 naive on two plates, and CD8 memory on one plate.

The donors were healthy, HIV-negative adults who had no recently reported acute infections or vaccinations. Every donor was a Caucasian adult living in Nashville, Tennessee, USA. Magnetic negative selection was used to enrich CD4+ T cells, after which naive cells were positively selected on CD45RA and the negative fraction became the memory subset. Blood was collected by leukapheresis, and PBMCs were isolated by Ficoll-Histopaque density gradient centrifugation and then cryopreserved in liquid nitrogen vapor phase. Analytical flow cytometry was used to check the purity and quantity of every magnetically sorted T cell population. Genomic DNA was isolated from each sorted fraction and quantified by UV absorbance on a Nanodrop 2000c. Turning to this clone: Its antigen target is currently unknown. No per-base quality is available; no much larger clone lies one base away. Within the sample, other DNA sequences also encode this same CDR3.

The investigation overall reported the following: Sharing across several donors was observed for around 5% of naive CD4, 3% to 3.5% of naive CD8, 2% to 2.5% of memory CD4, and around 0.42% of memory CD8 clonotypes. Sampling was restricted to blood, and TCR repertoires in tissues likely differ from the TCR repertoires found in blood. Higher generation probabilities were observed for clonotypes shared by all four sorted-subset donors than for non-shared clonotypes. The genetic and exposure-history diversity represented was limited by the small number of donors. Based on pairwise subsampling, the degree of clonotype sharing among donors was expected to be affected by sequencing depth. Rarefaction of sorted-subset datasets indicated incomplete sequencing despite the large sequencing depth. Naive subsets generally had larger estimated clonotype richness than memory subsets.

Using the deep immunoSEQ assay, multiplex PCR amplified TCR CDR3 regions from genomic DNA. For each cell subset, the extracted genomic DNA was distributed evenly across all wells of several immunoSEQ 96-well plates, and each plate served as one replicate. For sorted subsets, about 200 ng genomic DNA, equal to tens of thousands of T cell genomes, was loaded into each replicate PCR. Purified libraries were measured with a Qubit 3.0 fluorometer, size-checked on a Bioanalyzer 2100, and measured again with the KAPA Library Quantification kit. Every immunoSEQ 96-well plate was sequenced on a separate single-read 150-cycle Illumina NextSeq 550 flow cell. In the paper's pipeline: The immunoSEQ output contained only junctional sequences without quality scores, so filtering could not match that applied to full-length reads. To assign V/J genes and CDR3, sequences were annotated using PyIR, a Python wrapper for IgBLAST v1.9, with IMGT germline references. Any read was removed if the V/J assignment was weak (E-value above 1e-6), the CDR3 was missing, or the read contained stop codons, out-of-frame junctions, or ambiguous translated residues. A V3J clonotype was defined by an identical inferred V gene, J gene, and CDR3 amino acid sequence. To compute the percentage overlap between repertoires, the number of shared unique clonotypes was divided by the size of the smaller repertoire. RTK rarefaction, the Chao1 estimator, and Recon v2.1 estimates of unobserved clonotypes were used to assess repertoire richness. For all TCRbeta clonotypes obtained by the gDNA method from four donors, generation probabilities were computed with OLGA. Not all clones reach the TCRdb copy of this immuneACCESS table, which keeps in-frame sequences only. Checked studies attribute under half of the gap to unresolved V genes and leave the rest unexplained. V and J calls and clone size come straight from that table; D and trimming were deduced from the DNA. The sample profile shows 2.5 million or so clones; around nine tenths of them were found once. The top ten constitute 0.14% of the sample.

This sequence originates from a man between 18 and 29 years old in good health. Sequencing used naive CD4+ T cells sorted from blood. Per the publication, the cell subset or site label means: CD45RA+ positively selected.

The bases read TGCGCCAGCAGCCTGGGGGGCCTGGATACGCAGTATTTT. It translates as CASSLGGLDTQYF. The receptor chain draws on TRBV5-1 and TRBJ2-3, with the D assignment possibly TRBD1 or TRBD2, given 6 matching bases for each. The germline V gene supplies CDR1 SGHRS and CDR2 YFSETQ. V is cut by 4 bases and J by 6 bases, and the space between the germline ends is 12 bases. The CDR3 starts with the cysteine, ends with the phenylalanine, and has 13 residues. Only CDR3 DNA is held: 39 bases, read in frame from base 1.